Listed here are 27 T cell receptor beta chains from one sample, sequenced in a study of shared clonotypes between healthy human individuals. Naive CD8 populations comprised CD45RO-negative cells positively selected for CCR7, excluding terminally differentiated effector memory CD45RA+ cells. Measured with immunoSEQ multiplex PCR; TCRdb has only the in-frame clones, and not every one. The sample shows just over 2,000,000 clones, over 85% of them seen only once. Sequenced material: naive CD8+ T cells sorted from blood. The source is a man in his late teens or twenties in good health.

The chain joins TRBV6-1 to TRBJ2-2, with D tentatively TRBD1 or TRBD2 (5 bases each). CDR1 and CDR2 (germline): MNHNS, SASEGT. Trimming removed 4 bases at V and 5 bases at J, with 8 bases between. This CDR3 region has 13 residues. The CDR3 nucleotides read TGTGCCAGCAGTGCTGGGGGAACCGGGGAGCTGTTTTTT. Its protein is CASSAGGTGELFF.

This chain links TRBV6-5 with TRBJ2-7; tentative D call: TRBD2 (5 bases). Germline values: CDR1 MNHEY, CDR2 SVGAGI. CDR3 length: 14 residues. Trimming cost V 2 bases and J 2 bases, with 10 bases left between them. CDR3 nucleotide sequence: TGTGCCAGCAGTTACAACGGGGAAGCCTACGAGCAGTACTTC. This translates into CASSYNGEAYEQYF.

The J gene is TRBJ2-3, the V gene TRBV2, with TRBD2 matching 9 bases. This CDR3 is built from 16 residues. V was clipped by 3 bases and J by 2 bases; unmatched bases: 6. Germline lookup yields CDR1 SNHLY and CDR2 FYNNEI. CDR3 DNA: TGTGCCAGCAGTGATGCGGGAGGGGGGGTCACAGATACGCAGTATTTT. As protein: CASSDAGGGVTDTQYF.

The rearrangement uses TRBV30 and TRBJ1-2; D is ambiguous. This CDR3 spans 12 amino acids. Looked up from germline, CDR1 is GTSNPN and CDR2 is SVGIG (reference sequence). The CDR3 nucleotides are TGTGCTTTTGTCCGACCGACCGATGGCTACACCTTC. It is translated as CAFVRPTDGYTF.

Written as DNA, the CDR3 is TGTGCCAGCAGCTACGATTCAGCGACCTACGAGCAGTACTTC. This encodes CASSYDSATYEQYF. The chain uses TRBV5-6 and TRBJ2-7; D gene ambiguous. Germline lookup yields CDR1 SGHDT and CDR2 YYEEEE. V was trimmed by 3 bases and J by 2 bases, leaving 12 bases between them. The CDR3 contains 14 residues.

This chain uses TRBV5-1 with TRBJ1-5, with 7 positions matching TRBD1. V gave up 4 bases and J gave up 3 bases; unmatched junction bases: 7. The CDR3 contains 15 residues. Germline V lookup: CDR1 SGHRS, CDR2 YFSETQ. The CDR3 is CASSPGDSDNQPQHF. The CDR3 DNA reads TGCGCCAGCAGCCCGGGGGACAGCGACAATCAGCCCCAGCATTTT.

V and J are TRBV5-1 and TRBJ2-3, with TRBD1 as a possible D gene (6 bases). This CDR3 has 14 amino acids. Germline loops: CDR1 SGHRS, CDR2 YFSETQ. V was shortened by 3 bases and J by 5 bases, with 13 bases between the two germline ends. The CDR3 loop is CASSSAQGRDTQYF. CDR3 DNA: TGCGCCAGCAGCTCGGCGCAGGGGAGAGATACGCAGTATTTT.

For the CDR3, the DNA is TGTGCCAGCCGAGAAAACCCCACAGATACGCAGTATTTT. It translates to CASRENPTDTQYF. The V call is TRBV13, the J call TRBJ2-3; D is uncertain. The CDR3 runs to 13 residues. Trimming removed 8 bases from V and 2 bases from J, with 11 bases in between. Germline values: CDR1 PRHDT, CDR2 FYEKMQ (reference sequence).

On this clone itself: At one boundary the junction diverges from the germline segment, which might be a read error. The chain links TRBV5-3 to TRBJ1-1; no clear D. TRBV5-3 is placed among ORFs of uncertain function. The CDR3 is 15 residues long. This CDR3 reads CASSLSYNSNTEAFF. The CDR3 DNA is TGTGCCAGCAGCTTGTCGTACAACTCGAACACTGAAGCTTTCTTT.

The chain carries TRBV6-1 and TRBJ2-2; 8 bases match TRBD2. The CDR3 covers 17 residues. Germline V lookup: CDR1 MNHNS, CDR2 SASEGT. J gave up 8 bases and V 2 bases, and 13 bases lay outside the gene matches. DNA of the CDR3: TGTGCCAGCAGTGAACCCCCGGGAGGGTCCAAATGGGGGGAGCTGTTTTTT. It codes for CASSEPPGGSKWGELFF.

CDR3 bases: TGTGCCAGCAGACCGAAAACAGTGATTTTGGACTATGGCTACACCTTC. The encoded protein is CASRPKTVILDYGYTF. This rearrangement joins TRBV27 to TRBJ1-2; D gene uncertain. Trimming took 6 bases from V and 3 from J, leaving 20 bases between them. Germline lookup yields CDR1 MNHEY and CDR2 SMNVEV (reference sequence). This CDR3 spans 16 amino acids.

The rearrangement uses TRBV9 and TRBJ1-1; 10 nucleotides align to TRBD1. Looked up from germline, CDR1 is SGDLS and CDR2 is YYNGEE. The CDR3 length is 15 residues. V shed 0 bases and J 7 bases; nucleotides not matched to a gene: 6. The CDR3 spells CASSVATTGGLEAFF. As DNA, the CDR3 is TGTGCCAGCAGCGTAGCTACGACAGGGGGCCTTGAAGCTTTCTTT.

This clone came up a few times. The V gene is TRBV7-6, the J gene TRBJ1-2; 9 bases line up with TRBD1. There are 15 residues in the CDR3. The germline V gene has CDR1 SGHVS and CDR2 FNYEAQ. V gave up 5 bases and J gave up 4 bases; unmatched junction bases: 8. CDR3 nucleotide sequence: TGTGCCAGCAGCCCTTTTCCGGGACAGGGCTATGGCTACACCTTC. Translated, it gives CASSPFPGQGYGYTF.

The rearrangement links TRBV19 to TRBJ1-2, with D maybe TRBD1 (5 bases). This CDR3 has 17 amino acids. V gave up 3 bases and J gave up 3 bases, with 20 bases separating them. Germline lookup yields CDR1 LNHDA and CDR2 SQIVND (reference sequence). The DNA of the CDR3 is TGTGCCAGTAGTATCCTATCCTCAGGACAAGCAGACTATGGCTACACCTTC. Translation: CASSILSSGQADYGYTF.

The gene calls are TRBV11-3 and TRBJ2-7; D possibly corresponds to TRBD1 (6 bases). The germline CDR1 and CDR2 sequences are SGHNT and YENEEA. V shed 5 bases and J shed 3 bases, with 14 bases lying between them. CDR3 length: 14 residues. CDR3 nucleotide sequence: TGTGCCAGCAGCGAAACTGGACAGCACTACGAGCAGTACTTC. Translating gives CASSETGQHYEQYF. Looking up the rest from reference TRBV11-3 and TRBJ2-7 gives the full variable domain: EAGVVQSPRYKIIEKKQPVAFWCNPISGHNTLYWYLQNLGQGPELLIRYENEEAVDDSQLPKDRFSAERLKGVDSTLKIQPAELGDSAVYLCASSETGQHYEQYFGPGTRLTVT.

The chain employs TRBV7-8 and TRBJ2-3, with TRBD1 matching over 7 bases. V shed 4 bases and J 1 base; nucleotides not matched to a gene: 2. Germline assignment: CDR1 SGHVS and CDR2 FQNEAQ. CDR3 length: 14 residues. As DNA, the CDR3 is TGTGCCAGCAGCTCTCAGGGGGGCACAGATACGCAGTATTTT. This sequence encodes CASSSQGGTDTQYF.

V is TRBV4-1 and J is TRBJ2-5; D perhaps matches TRBD1 (6 bases). Trimming took 0 bases from V and 3 from J, leaving 11 bases between them. The CDR3 runs 15 residues. From germline, CDR1 is MGHRA and CDR2 YSYEKL. CDR3 in amino acids: CASSQDWPGEETQYF. The CDR3 DNA follows: TGCGCCAGCAGCCAAGATTGGCCAGGGGAAGAGACCCAGTACTTC.

About this clone itself: Other DNA variants within this sample encode the same CDR3. V is TRBV4-1 and J is TRBJ2-1; D not resolved. Trimming took 0 bases from V and 3 from J, leaving 9 bases between them. CDR3 length equals 15 residues. Germline CDR1 and CDR2: MGHRA and YSYEKL. As DNA, the CDR3 is TGCGCCAGCAGCCAAGATCGGAGTAGCTACAATGAGCAGTTCTTC. This sequence encodes CASSQDRSSYNEQFF.

The chain recombines TRBV5-4 with TRBJ2-5, with 8 bases fitting TRBD1. With the DNA end fitting TRBJ2-7 better, the J assignment may be wrong. The CDR3 runs 15 residues. Per the germline V gene, CDR1 is SGHNT and CDR2 is YYREEE (reference sequence). The CDR3 bases are TGTGCCAGCAGCTCGACAGGGGAGAGGTCCTACGAGCAGTACTTC. It encodes CASSSTGERSYEQYF.

This chain connects TRBV4-3 to TRBJ2-5, with TRBD2 identical over 9 bases. The better agreement between TRBJ2-7 and the DNA end casts doubt on the J call. Germline CDR1 is LGHNA and CDR2 is YSLEER. CDR3 length equals 16 residues. CDR3 amino acids: CASSQDRTSGYYEQYF. The CDR3 DNA is TGCGCCAGCAGCCAAGATCGAACTAGCGGGTACTACGAGCAGTACTTC.

V and J are TRBV4-1 and TRBJ1-2; TRBD1 is a possible D gene (5 bases). The V and J ends lost 1 base and 0 bases respectively, with 18 bases between them. The CDR3 has 18 residues. Germline V CDR1 and CDR2: MGHRA, YSYEKL. This chain's CDR3 is CASSQGADRRGANYGYTF. In DNA, the CDR3 is TGCGCCAGCAGCCAAGGGGCGGACCGGCGGGGGGCTAACTATGGCTACACCTTC.

The rearrangement links TRBV28 to TRBJ2-2; D not resolved. Germline CDR1 reads MDHEN; CDR2 reads SYDVKM. The CDR3 is 14 amino acids. Trimming left V 2 bases short and J 4 bases short, with 8 bases between. The CDR3 is CASSLNWSTGELFF. CDR3 nucleotides: TGTGCCAGCAGTTTAAATTGGAGCACCGGGGAGCTGTTTTTT.

This chain links TRBV11-2 with TRBJ2-4; a possible D gene is TRBD1 (6 bases). The germline V gene has CDR1 SGHAT and CDR2 FQNNGV. Trimming pared 1 base from V and 0 bases from J, leaving 10 bases between. The CDR3 contains 16 residues. CDR3 sequence (DNA): TGTGCCAGCAGCTTAGGCGGACAGCTAGCCAAAAACATTCAGTACTTC. This codes for CASSLGGQLAKNIQYF. Filled out from reference TRBV11-2 and TRBJ2-4, the complete variable domain reads EAGVAQSPRYKIIEKRQSVAFWCNPISGHATLYWYQQILGQGPKLLIQFQNNGVVDDSQLPKDRFSAERLKGVDSTLKIQPAKLEDSAVYLCASSLGGQLAKNIQYFGAGTRLSVL.

The rearrangement uses TRBV9 and TRBJ1-1, with a tentative D call TRBD1 (5 bases). The CDR3 has 16 residues. CDR1 is SGDLS, CDR2 YYNGEE, per germline. Trimming took off 4 bases at V and 0 bases at J, with 16 bases between the two ends. CDR3 DNA sequence: TGTGCCAGCAGCTCACAGGACGGGGGAGTGAACACTGAAGCTTTCTTT. This encodes CASSSQDGGVNTEAFF.

The chain couples TRBV7-2 to TRBJ2-7; tentatively, D is TRBD2 (6 bases). CDR1 and CDR2 from the germline V gene are SGHTA and FQGNSA. This CDR3 region has 14 residues. The V end was cut by 3 bases, the J end by 2 bases, with 11 bases between. The CDR3 nucleotides read TGTGCCAGCAGCTTTCCTAGCGTCACCTACGAGCAGTACTTC. This translates into CASSFPSVTYEQYF.

The chain joins TRBV13 to TRBJ2-2; D is ambiguous. The ends were cut back, 0 bases at V and 6 bases at J, with 11 bases in the middle. The length of the CDR3 is 15 residues. Germline V gene data show CDR1 as PRHDT and CDR2 as FYEKMQ (reference sequence). CDR3 in amino acids: CASSLGSLRPGELFF. CDR3 DNA: TGTGCCAGCAGCTTAGGATCCCTTAGGCCCGGGGAGCTGTTTTTT.

V is TRBV2 and J is TRBJ2-5, with unresolved D. The V gene's germline CDR1 is SNHLY and CDR2 FYNNEI. The CDR3 runs 15 residues. Trimming removed 3 bases at V and 0 bases at J, with 11 bases between. DNA for the CDR3: TGTGCCAGCAGTGAGATCTTCCGGTACCAAGAGACCCAGTACTTC. Its protein product is CASSEIFRYQETQYF.